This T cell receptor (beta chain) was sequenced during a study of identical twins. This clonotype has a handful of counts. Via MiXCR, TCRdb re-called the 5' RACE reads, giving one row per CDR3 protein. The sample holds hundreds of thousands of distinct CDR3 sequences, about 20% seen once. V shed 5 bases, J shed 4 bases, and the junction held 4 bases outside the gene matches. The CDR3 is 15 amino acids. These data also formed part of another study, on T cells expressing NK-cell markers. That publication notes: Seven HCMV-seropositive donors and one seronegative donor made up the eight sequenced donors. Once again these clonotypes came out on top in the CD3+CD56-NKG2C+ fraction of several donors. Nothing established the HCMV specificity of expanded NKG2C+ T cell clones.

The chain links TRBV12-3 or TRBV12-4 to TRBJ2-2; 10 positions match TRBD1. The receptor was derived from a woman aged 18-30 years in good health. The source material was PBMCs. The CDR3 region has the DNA TGTGCCAGCAGTCCACGACAGGGGGCCACCGGGGAGCTGTTTTTT. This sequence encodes CASSPRQGATGELFF.